This T cell receptor beta chain was identified during a study of T cells expressing NK-cell markers. Per the germline V gene, CDR1 is SGHKS and CDR2 is YYEKEE (reference sequence). This CDR3 has 15 amino acids. TCRdb reprocessed the 5' RACE reads and keeps a single row for each CDR3 protein, giving no DNA. Reported are 25,000 to 35,000 distinct CDR3 sequences; the ten largest clones contain over 50%. This receptor was obtained from a woman between 18 and 70 years old in good health. Sequenced material: blood T cells: a sorted CD56 or NKG2C T cell subset, CD4+ or CD8+ T cells, or bulk PBMC T cells (not recorded which). This chain uses TRBV5-5 with TRBJ1-5; TCRdb reports TRBD1, a call that lacks DNA to check it against. The CDR3 loop is CASSLGFRGGQPQHF.